This TCR beta chain was captured in a study of T cell repertoires in cytomegalovirus infection. Study-wide context: CMV infection together with matching HLA type was indicated by public TCR beta signatures.

TCRdb itself ran the reads through MiXCR, one entry per CDR3 protein. The sample lists a few hundred thousand distinct CDR3 sequences; 15% to 20% were seen once. V was pared by 5 bases and J by 9 bases, with 16 bases between. Per germline, CDR1 SEHNR and CDR2 FQNEAQ (reference sequence). The CDR3 consists of 14 residues. General observations from the study: The study identified carriers of CMV plus the relevant HLA from cumulative public TCR beta family frequency.

To note about this clonotype: Its antigen is not known.

The chain links TRBV7-9 to TRBJ2-2; D is possibly TRBD1 or TRBD2 (5 bases each). The sequence came from a human donor in good health (CMV status not recorded). Some clones in this sample may be carry-over from other donors' samples. The sample consisted of PBMCs. CDR3 nucleotides: TGTGCCAGCAGCCCCGAGGGGCGCAGGAGGGAGCTGTTTTTT. It translates to CASSPEGRRRELFF.